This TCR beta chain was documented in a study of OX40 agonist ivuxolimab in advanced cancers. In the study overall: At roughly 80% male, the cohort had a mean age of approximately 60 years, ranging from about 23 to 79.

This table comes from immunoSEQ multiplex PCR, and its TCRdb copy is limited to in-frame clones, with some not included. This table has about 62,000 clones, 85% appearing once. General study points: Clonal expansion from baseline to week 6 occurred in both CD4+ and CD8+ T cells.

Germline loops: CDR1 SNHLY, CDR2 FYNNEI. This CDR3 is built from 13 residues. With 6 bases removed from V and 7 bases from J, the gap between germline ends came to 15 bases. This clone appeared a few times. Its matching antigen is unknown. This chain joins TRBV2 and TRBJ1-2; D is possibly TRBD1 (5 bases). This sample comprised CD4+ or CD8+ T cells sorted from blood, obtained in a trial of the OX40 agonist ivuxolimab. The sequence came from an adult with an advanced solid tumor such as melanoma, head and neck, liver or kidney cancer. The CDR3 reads CASSPVGGAGYTF. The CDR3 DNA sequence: TGTGCCAGCAGCCCGGTAGGAGGGGCTGGCTACACCTTC.